This TCR beta chain was identified in a study of shared clonotypes between healthy human individuals (dated by TCRdb to 2019 to 2021). As for the study more broadly: The cohort included three men and a couple of women between 18 and 49 years of age. Blood TCR repertoires of five healthy adults were deeply sequenced to estimate repertoire size and the extent of clonotype sharing between individuals. Libraries were prepared and TCR repertoires were sequenced by different laboratories using diverse techniques, in order to increase sequencing depth and limit assay-specific biases. Between about 0.8 and 8.9 billion PBMCs per donor were obtained by leukapheresis. The paper as a whole reports these results and caveats: Sampling was restricted to blood, and TCR repertoires in tissue are likely to differ from TCR repertoires in blood. Because the study included only a small number of donors, the genetic and exposure-history diversity represented was limited. Based on pairwise subsampling, the degree of clonotype sharing among donors was expected to be affected by sequencing depth.

Looking up the germline V gene yields CDR1 SGHAT and CDR2 FQNNGV. Trimmed from V: 5 bases; trimmed from J: 3 bases; junction bases lacking a gene match: 4. CDR3 length: 15 amino acids, cysteine to phenylalanine. Kept here is only the CDR3 DNA, which spans 45 bases and is read in frame from base 1. A remark on this clone: Its antigen is unknown. Within one base of it there is no much larger clone, and no base qualities were kept.

Using the deep immunoSEQ assay, TCR CDR3 regions were amplified from genomic DNA by multiplex PCR. For each cell subset, the extracted genomic DNA was distributed evenly across all wells of several immunoSEQ 96-well plates, and each plate served as one replicate. Each replicate PCR for unsorted PBMC received 300 to 350 ng genomic DNA, equal to 25,000 to 35,000 T cell genomes. Ten immunoSEQ deep assay plates were used to sequence unsorted PBMC genomic DNA. Purified libraries were measured with a Qubit 3.0 fluorometer, size-checked on a Bioanalyzer 2100, and measured again with the KAPA Library Quantification kit. Every immunoSEQ 96-well plate was sequenced on a dedicated single-read 150-cycle Illumina NextSeq 550 flow cell. Regarding the original processing steps: Because the immunoSEQ output held only junctional sequences and lacked quality scores, the filtering could not match the filtering applied to full-length reads. To assign V/J genes and CDR3, sequences were annotated using PyIR, a Python wrapper for IgBLAST v1.9, with IMGT germline references. Reads were filtered out if the reads had weak V/J assignments (E-value above 1e-6), no CDR3, stop codons, out-of-frame junctions, or ambiguous translated residues. V3J clonotypes were defined by identical inferred V gene, J gene, and CDR3 amino acid sequence. To compute the percentage overlap between repertoires, the number of shared unique clonotypes was divided by the size of the smaller repertoire. Repertoire richness was assessed with RTK rarefaction, the Chao1 estimator, and Recon v2.1 estimates of unobserved clonotypes. The table was pulled from immuneACCESS by TCRdb, which kept in-frame rearrangements only. Such tables lose some clones; where checked, under half of the loss comes from unresolved V genes, and the rest has no known cause. The V and J calls and clone size come from that table; D and trimming were worked out from the DNA. This sample holds approximately 470,000 clones; almost 80% were observed only once. About 11% of the sample is in the top ten clones.

The donors were healthy, HIV-negative adults with no recently reported acute infections or vaccinations. Every donor was a Caucasian adult residing in Nashville, Tennessee, USA. For unsorted samples, tens of millions of PBMCs were counted, and genomic DNA was extracted using the QIAamp DNA Blood Mini kit. After blood collection by leukapheresis, PBMCs were isolated using Ficoll-Histopaque density gradient centrifugation and then cryopreserved in the vapor phase of liquid nitrogen. This receptor was taken from a woman in her forties in good health. Some clones in this sample may be carry-over from other donors' samples. Sequencing was carried out using PBMCs. The chain couples TRBV11-2 to TRBJ2-1, and 10 junction bases match TRBD2. The DNA sequence is as follows: TGTGCCAGCAGCCGCAGGACTAGCGGCTACAATGAGCAGTTCTTC. Its translation is CASSRRTSGYNEQFF. Reference TRBV11-2 and TRBJ2-1 proteins supply the regions before and after the CDR3; the full variable domain is: EAGVAQSPRYKIIEKRQSVAFWCNPISGHATLYWYQQILGQGPKLLIQFQNNGVVDDSQLPKDRFSAERLKGVDSTLKIQPAKLEDSAVYLCASSRRTSGYNEQFFGPGTRLTVL.